A selection of T cell receptor beta chains follows, all from one sample in a study of cytomegalovirus exposure and HLA in healthy donors. Sequencing was performed with immunoSEQ multiplex PCR; in TCRdb, only in-frame clones are kept and a portion is missing. The data contain roughly 100,000 clones, more than 65% of them singletons. Sequences were obtained from PBMCs. Source of these receptors: a man aged 30 to 45 in good health and CMV-seronegative. Both conserved end residues are trimmed from each CDR3. Clone size is not always given. Where it is, it says once, few, many or a class for expanded clones.

size	J	V	CDR3
NA	TRBJ2-7	TRBV5-1	ASCSGTVGSYEQY
NA	TRBJ2-2	TRBV7-3	ASSLGLANTGELF
NA	TRBJ2-4	TRBV7-2	ASSSGSQNIQY
few	TRBJ1-5	TRBV28	ASRKQGSSNQPQH
few	TRBJ2-5	TRBV6-5	ASSPSGRGETQY
once	TRBJ2-7	TRBV4-2	ASSQDRGGVVAYEQY
NA	TRBJ2-7	TRBV11-3	ASSLSSDSYEQY
NA	TRBJ2-7	TRBV28	ASSLDPPQGLGEQY
few	TRBJ2-2	TRBV10-2	ASSESKGQGTNTGELF
NA	TRBJ1-2	TRBV11-2	ASSPGGGGLYGYT
NA	TRBJ1-1	TRBV7-8	ASSRTGNTEAF
few	TRBJ1-1	TRBV9	ASSVGQGVTEAF
NA	TRBJ2-1	TRBV7-6	ASSLAVQGGDNEQF
NA	TRBJ1-3	TRBV7-2	ASSLVGGNTIY
NA	TRBJ1-5	TRBV13	ASSLGRGPGRAQH
NA	TRBJ2-7	TRBV6-6	ASKLSYEQY
once	TRBJ2-2	TRBV6-5	ASRNDRGNSGELF
NA	TRBJ1-2	TRBV7-9	ASSLQDGDYGYT
NA	TRBJ2-5	TRBV2	ASKDQGLAKETQY
few	TRBJ1-1	TRBV5-1	ASSLETGAATEAF
NA	TRBJ2-3	TRBV6-5	ASSLDWTATDTQY
once	TRBJ1-1	TRBV5-6	ASSSLELEAF
NA	TRBJ2-5	TRBV7-7	ASSSGGLGETQY
NA	TRBJ1-1	TRBV7-9	ASSFGETEAF
NA	TRBJ2-4	TRBV13	ASSLGQAKNIQY
NA	TRBJ2-6	TRBV6-1	ASRTGTSGANVLT
once	NA	TRBV2	ASKTGSSYEQY
NA	TRBJ1-2	TRBV7-9	ASSQDYRDGYT
NA	TRBJ2-7	TRBV6-6	ASSTGGVGEQY
NA	TRBJ2-4	TRBV7-2	ASSLKERGTFKNIQY
NA	TRBJ2-1	TRBV27	ASSLAITSGALWGSYNEQF
NA	TRBJ2-3	TRBV6-6	ASRDEGGTDTQY
few	TRBJ2-7	TRBV10-3	AISESARSYEQY
NA	TRBJ2-1	TRBV5-1	ASSFSLREQF
NA	TRBJ1-1	TRBV6-6	ASSYSNGIGTEAF
few	TRBJ2-5	TRBV9	ASSAEDRGPQETQY
NA	TRBJ1-1	TRBV18	ASSPTEGTGRKAF
NA	TRBJ2-7	TRBV5-1	ASSLEQGFSYEQY
few	TRBJ1-1	TRBV6-1	ASSGTGSRAF
NA	TRBJ2-1	TRBV2	ASSLTGGSYNEQF
NA	TRBJ1-2	TRBV15	ATSRDRDRGLGYGYT
few	TRBJ1-2	TRBV19	ASSISGASARGYT
NA	TRBJ1-3	TRBV6-5	ASSWGQGAAGNTIY
once	TRBJ1-1	TRBV4-1	ASSQYSPNTEAF
NA	TRBJ2-7	TRBV4-2	ASSQAGERGSYEQY